The 2 T cell receptor beta chains below were found in one sample sequenced in a study of blood T cell repertoires in COVID-19 (dated by TCRdb to about 2020). Libraries were made using the immunoSEQ multiplex PCR assay. Drawn from immuneACCESS, this table holds only the in-frame rearrangements with V and J called that TCRdb kept. Clones are partly lost; checked studies trace under half to an unresolved V gene and leave the rest unexplained. Counted in this sample were about 260,000 clones; 70% to 90% of them appeared once. Less than 3% of the sample rests with the top ten. Sequenced: peripheral blood. The receptors come from a woman in her forties or fifties with acute or convalescent COVID-19.

V and J are TRBV19 and TRBJ2-1, with TRBD1 as a possible D gene (5 bases). The germline V and J ends were trimmed by 3 bases and 2 bases, with 11 bases remaining between them. The CDR3 has 15 amino acids. From germline, CDR1 is LNHDA and CDR2 SQIVND (reference sequence). The CDR3 nucleotides read TGTGCCAGTAGTATGTCGGCAGGGACCTACAATGAGCAGTTCTTC. As protein: CASSMSAGTYNEQFF. The variable domain in full, with the rest retrieved from reference TRBV19 and TRBJ2-1, is DGGITQSPKYLFRKEGQNVTLSCEQNLNHDAMYWYRQDPGQGLRLIYYSQIVNDFQKGDIAEGYSVSREKKESFPLTVTSAQKNPTAFYLCASSMSAGTYNEQFFGPGTRLTVL.

This clone was detected only a few times. The chain couples TRBV2 to TRBJ1-6; perhaps TRBD1 as D (5 bases). Germline-derived CDR1 and CDR2 are SNHLY and FYNNEI. V lost 6 bases, J lost 8 bases, and 17 bases lay in between. This CDR3 is built from 15 residues. The CDR3 DNA reads as TGTGCCAGCAGCCAGCGACAGTCTATGGATTCACCCCTCCACTTT. As protein: CASSQRQSMDSPLHF.